The T cell receptor (beta chain) under discussion was sequenced for a study of STAT5B mutations in CD4+ large granular lymphocyte leukemia. Repertoires were generated with immunoSEQ multiplex PCR, while TCRdb's copy carries only in-frame clones and drops some. This table holds 35,000 to 45,000 clones, about 86% found once. CDR3 length: 14 residues. Trimming cost V 5 bases and J 7 bases, with 15 bases left between them. CDR1 and CDR2 (germline): MNHEY, SVGAGI. This clonotype was obtained from a human donor in good health. The sample consisted of CD4+ T cells from blood buffy coats. This chain connects TRBV6-5 to TRBJ1-5; D is possibly TRBD1 (5 bases). The CDR3 DNA sequence: TGTGCCAGCAGTAGCGTCGGGGGGAGACAGCCCCAGCATTTT. This sequence encodes CASSSVGGRQPQHF.